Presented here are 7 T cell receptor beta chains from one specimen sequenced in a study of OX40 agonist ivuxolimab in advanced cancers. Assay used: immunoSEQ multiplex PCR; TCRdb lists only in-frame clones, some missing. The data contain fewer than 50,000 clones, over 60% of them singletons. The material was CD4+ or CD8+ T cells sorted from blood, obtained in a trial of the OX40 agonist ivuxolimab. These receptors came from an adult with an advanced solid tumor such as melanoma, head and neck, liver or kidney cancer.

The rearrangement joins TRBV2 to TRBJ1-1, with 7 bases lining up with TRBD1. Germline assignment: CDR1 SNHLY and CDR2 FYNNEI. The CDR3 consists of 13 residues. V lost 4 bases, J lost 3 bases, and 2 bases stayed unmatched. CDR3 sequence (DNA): TGTGCCAGCAGTGCAGGGGGAGACACTGAAGCTTTCTTT. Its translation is CASSAGGDTEAFF.

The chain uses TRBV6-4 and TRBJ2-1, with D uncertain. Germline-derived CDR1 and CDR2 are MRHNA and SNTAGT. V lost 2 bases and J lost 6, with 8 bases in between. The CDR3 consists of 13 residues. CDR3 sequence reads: CASSDKAPNEQFF. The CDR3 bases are TGTGCCAGCAGTGACAAGGCCCCCAATGAGCAGTTCTTC.

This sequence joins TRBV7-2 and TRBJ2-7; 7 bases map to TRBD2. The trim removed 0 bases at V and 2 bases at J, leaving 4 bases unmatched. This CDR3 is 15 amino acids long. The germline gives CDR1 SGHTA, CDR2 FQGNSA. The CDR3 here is CASSLAGGFTYEQYF. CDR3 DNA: TGTGCCAGCAGCTTAGCGGGGGGGTTTACCTACGAGCAGTACTTC.

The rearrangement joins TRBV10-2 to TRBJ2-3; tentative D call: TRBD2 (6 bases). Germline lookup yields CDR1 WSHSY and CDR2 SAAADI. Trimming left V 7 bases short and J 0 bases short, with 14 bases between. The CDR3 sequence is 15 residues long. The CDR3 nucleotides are TGCGCCAGCATCCTCGGGACTGGTAGCACAGATACGCAGTATTTT. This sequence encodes CASILGTGSTDTQYF.

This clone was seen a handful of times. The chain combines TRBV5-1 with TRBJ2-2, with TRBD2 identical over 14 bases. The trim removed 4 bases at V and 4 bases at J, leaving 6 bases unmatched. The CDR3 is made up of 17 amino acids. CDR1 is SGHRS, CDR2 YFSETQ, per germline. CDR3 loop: CASSDRLAGGLTGELFF. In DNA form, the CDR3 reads TGCGCCAGCAGCGACCGACTAGCGGGGGGGCTCACCGGGGAGCTGTTTTTT.

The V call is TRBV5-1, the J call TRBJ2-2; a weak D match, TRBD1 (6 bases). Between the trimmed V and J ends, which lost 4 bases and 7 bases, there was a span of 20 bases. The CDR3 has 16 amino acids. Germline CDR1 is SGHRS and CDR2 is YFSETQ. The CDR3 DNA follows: TGCGCCAGCAGCCGATACCCGGGACACGACAACGGGGAGCTGTTTTTT. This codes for CASSRYPGHDNGELFF.

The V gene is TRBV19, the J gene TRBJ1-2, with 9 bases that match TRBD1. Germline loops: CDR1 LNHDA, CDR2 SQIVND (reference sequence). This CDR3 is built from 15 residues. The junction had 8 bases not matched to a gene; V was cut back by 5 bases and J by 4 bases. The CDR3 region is CASSPGQGKIYGYTF. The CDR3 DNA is TGTGCCAGTAGTCCAGGACAGGGGAAGATCTATGGCTACACCTTC.